The 17 T cell receptor beta chains given below trace back to one sample, sequenced in a study of T cell responses to AZD1222 COVID-19 vaccine. Libraries were prepared by immunoSEQ multiplex PCR; TCRdb keeps only in-frame clonotypes and omits some of them. Of roughly 120,000 clones in the sample, about nine tenths were seen once. The source material was peripheral blood, sampled on day 0 of MenACWY control vaccination. The source is an adult in good health.

CDR3 amino acids: CSVRRTGGVQETQYF. The CDR3 nucleotides read TGCAGCGTGAGACGGACGGGAGGGGTACAAGAGACCCAGTACTTC. The chain uses TRBV29-1 and TRBJ2-5, with TRBD2 identical over 8 bases. After removal of 6 bases from V and 2 bases from J, the junction contained 11 bases not matched to a gene. The length of the CDR3 is 15 residues. Germline CDR1 SQVTM, CDR2 ANQGSEA.

CDR3 nucleotide sequence: TGTGCCAGCAGTACACTCACAGATACGCAGTATTTT. Its protein is CASSTLTDTQYF. The V call is TRBV27, the J call TRBJ2-3; D gene uncertain. Germline lookup yields CDR1 MNHEY and CDR2 SMNVEV (reference sequence). The CDR3 runs 12 residues. Trimming pared 5 bases from V and 2 bases from J, leaving 5 bases between.

The gene calls are TRBV5-4 and TRBJ2-7; D possibly uses TRBD1 or TRBD2 (5 bases each). The CDR3 loop spans 15 amino acids. V was clipped by 0 bases and J by 5 bases, with 15 bases between them. Per germline, CDR1 SGHNT and CDR2 YYREEE (reference sequence). CDR3 DNA sequence: TGTGCCAGCAGCTTGGCCGGGACCGGGACGAACGAGCAGTACTTC. The encoded protein is CASSLAGTGTNEQYF.

V is TRBV6-6 and J is TRBJ1-4, with 8 bases matching TRBD1. V lost 2 bases to trimming and J lost 0 bases; unmatched junction nucleotides: 2. The CDR3 runs 16 residues. Germline CDR1 and CDR2: MNHNY and SVGAGI (reference sequence). CDR3 sequence: CASSYGRGPTNEKLFF. CDR3 nucleotide sequence: TGTGCCAGCAGTTACGGCAGGGGGCCAACTAATGAAAAACTGTTTTTT.

This chain links TRBV6-6 with TRBJ1-5, with unresolved D. The V gene's germline CDR1 is MNHNY and CDR2 SVGAGI (reference sequence). Trimming removed 2 bases at V and 2 bases at J, with 10 bases between. The CDR3 is 15 residues long. The CDR3, as DNA: TGTGCCAGCAGTTACGGGTCACTCCGCAATCAGCCCCAGCATTTT. Protein: CASSYGSLRNQPQHF.

The V call is TRBV2, the J call TRBJ1-1; D gene ambiguous. The CDR3 covers 14 residues. V dropped 7 bases and J dropped 6 bases, with 18 bases sitting between them. Germline values: CDR1 SNHLY, CDR2 FYNNEI. The CDR3 protein is CASKSPYRNPEAFF. Here the CDR3 DNA reads TGTGCCAGCAAATCACCCTACCGTAACCCTGAAGCTTTCTTT.

The gene calls are TRBV6-5 and TRBJ1-2; D is uncertain. Trimming left V 2 bases short and J 2 bases short, with 9 bases between. CDR3 length: 14 amino acids. Per germline, CDR1 MNHEY and CDR2 SVGAGI. CDR3 in DNA: TGTGCCAGCAGTTACAGGAACTTGAACTATGGCTACACCTTC. Protein sequence: CASSYRNLNYGYTF.

The rearrangement links TRBV5-1 to TRBJ2-5, with 9 bases lining up with TRBD2. V was clipped by 4 bases and J by 3 bases; unmatched bases: 10. The CDR3 runs 16 residues. Germline lookup yields CDR1 SGHRS and CDR2 YFSETQ. The CDR3, as DNA: TGCGCCAGCAGCCCAGACCTAGCGGGAATGAAAGAGACCCAGTACTTC. Its translation is CASSPDLAGMKETQYF.

The rearrangement links TRBV19 to TRBJ1-5; 11 bases map to TRBD1. CDR1 is LNHDA, CDR2 SQIVND, per germline (reference sequence). The CDR3 is 15 amino acids. V shed 3 bases and J 4 bases; nucleotides not matched to a gene: 2. The CDR3 bases are TGTGCCAGTAGTATGGGGACAGGGGGTAATCAGCCCCAGCATTTT. This codes for CASSMGTGGNQPQHF.

This clone came up a few times. The chain joins TRBV6-2 or TRBV6-3 to TRBJ2-6, with D unresolved. Per the germline V gene, CDR1 is MNHEY and CDR2 is SVGEGT. The CDR3 sequence is 15 residues long. Trimming removed 7 bases at V and 0 bases at J, with 10 bases between. The CDR3 DNA sequence: TGTGCCAGCACCCCTTCCGGCTCTGGGGCCAACGTCCTGACTTTC. Translated: CASTPSGSGANVLTF.

This clone was picked up a small number of times. V is TRBV6-2 or TRBV6-3 and J is TRBJ2-1, with 8 positions matching TRBD2. J was trimmed by 7 bases and V by 3 bases; bases with no gene match: 8. This CDR3 is built from 15 residues. The V gene's germline CDR1 is MNHEY and CDR2 SVGEGT. The CDR3, as DNA: TGTGCCAGCAGTTATTTAAGCGGGAGAAGGAATGAGCAGTTCTTC. Protein product: CASSYLSGRRNEQFF.

V gene TRBV29-1 combines with J gene TRBJ2-2; D is undetermined. Germline assignment: CDR1 SQVTM and CDR2 ANQGSEA. The CDR3 loop spans 14 amino acids. Deletions cut 5 bases from V and 2 bases from J, with 12 bases between. The CDR3 bases are TGCAGCGTTAGGAATAACCAAAACACCGGGGAGCTGTTTTTT. Residues: CSVRNNQNTGELFF.

This chain uses TRBV28 with TRBJ1-1; TRBD1 might be the D (5 bases). CDR3 length: 13 residues. V was shortened by 6 bases and J by 8 bases, with 16 bases between the two germline ends. The germline CDR1 and CDR2 sequences are MDHEN and SYDVKM. CDR3 amino acids: CASRTPAEGEAFF. The DNA of the CDR3 is TGTGCCAGCAGGACCCCCGCGGAGGGGGAAGCTTTCTTT.

V and J are TRBV19 and TRBJ1-5; D is possibly TRBD1 (5 bases). CDR3 size: 18 residues. CDR1 LNHDA and CDR2 SQIVND come from the germline V gene (reference sequence). The V end was cut by 1 base, the J end by 0 bases, with 16 bases between. In nucleotides, the CDR3 is TGTGCCAGTAGTATAGGATCCACAGGAGAACGTAGCAATCAGCCCCAGCATTTT. Amino acid sequence: CASSIGSTGERSNQPQHF.

This clone has just one count. The chain carries TRBV5-6 and TRBJ1-1; D is uncertain. CDR1 and CDR2 (germline): SGHDT, YYEEEE. The CDR3 loop spans 13 amino acids. Trimming shortened V by 4 bases and J by 1 base, and 8 bases separated the two germline ends. This chain's CDR3 is CASSLRQNTEAFF. For the CDR3, the DNA is TGTGCCAGCAGCCTCCGACAGAACACTGAAGCTTTCTTT.

This rearrangement joins TRBV2 to TRBJ1-1; no clear D. The CDR3 sequence is 11 residues long. Per the germline V gene, CDR1 is SNHLY and CDR2 is FYNNEI. V lost 7 bases and J 3 bases, leaving 6 bases between the germline ends. CDR3 coding DNA: TGTGCCAGCAAGGATTACACTGAAGCTTTCTTT. Translated: CASKDYTEAFF.

V gene TRBV3-1 (or the pseudogene TRBV3-2) combines with J gene TRBJ2-1, with 12 bases matching TRBD2. The CDR3 is 16 residues long. Trimming cost V 2 bases and J 3 bases; bases outside gene matches: 2. In germline, CDR1 is LGHDT, CDR2 YNNKEL (reference sequence). The CDR3 spells CASSQPGLAGYNEQFF. Written as DNA, the CDR3 is TGTGCCAGCAGCCAACCGGGACTAGCGGGCTACAATGAGCAGTTCTTC.